Listed below are T cell receptor beta chains from one sample, sequenced in a study of cytomegalovirus exposure and HLA in healthy donors. The assay was immunoSEQ multiplex PCR, and TCRdb's table has in-frame clones only and misses some. The table has 150,000 to 200,000 clones, less than 90% seen once; the top ten hold 4.5% to 7%. The sample taken for sequencing was PBMCs. The receptors originated from a woman aged 25-40 years in good health and CMV-seronegative. Both conserved end residues are part of each CDR3. D genes are given only for firm matches. The size field is filled for only some rows; it gives once, few, many or a size class.

CDR3 DNA,CDR3 protein,J gene,D gene,clone size,V gene
TGTGCCAGCAGCGTAGCTACCACCTCCTACAATGAGCAGTTCTTC,CASSVATTSYNEQFF,TRBJ2-1,-,-,TRBV9
TGCGCCAGCAGCTTCGGAACTTCAGGGACCTACAATGAGCAGTTCTTC,CASSFGTSGTYNEQFF,TRBJ2-1,-,-,TRBV5-1
TGTGCCAGCAGCCAAAATCCCCAAGAGACCCAGTACTTC,CASSQNPQETQYF,TRBJ2-5,-,-,TRBV14
TGTGCCACCAGCAGACCGACAGGGCCGATCTACGAGCAGTACTTC,CATSRPTGPIYEQYF,TRBJ2-7,TRBD1,-,TRBV15
TGTGCCATCAGTGTCCATATAGAAAACTATGGCTACACCTTC,CAISVHIENYGYTF,TRBJ1-2,-,once,TRBV10-3
TGCGCCAGCAGCTCCGGACAGGGTACCGAAGCTTTCTTT,CASSSGQGTEAFF,TRBJ1-1,TRBD1,-,TRBV5-1
TGCGCCAGCAGCCACGAGCCGGGACGGAGTAATGAAAAACTGTTTTTT,CASSHEPGRSNEKLFF,TRBJ1-4,-,-,TRBV4-1
TGCGCCAGCAGCCAAGATCTGAACGCAGCACCAGATACGCAGTATTTT,CASSQDLNAAPDTQYF,TRBJ2-3,-,-,TRBV4-1
TGTGCCAGCAGCTCGTCCGGCGGGAGGGACTACAATGAGCAGTTCTTC,CASSSSGGRDYNEQFF,TRBJ2-1,TRBD2,-,TRBV13
TGCGCCAGCAGCTTGGGAGGCTACGAGCAGTACTTC,CASSLGGYEQYF,TRBJ2-7,-,-,TRBV5-1
TGTGCCAGCAGTTCGTCCATTGCCTCGAACACCGGGGAGCTGTTTTTT,CASSSSIASNTGELFF,TRBJ2-2,-,-,TRBV27
TGTGCCAGCAGCTTGACTGGTGTTAGTGAAAAACTGTTTTTT,CASSLTGVSEKLFF,TRBJ1-4,-,-,TRBV5-6
TGCAGCGTTGGGGGGGTCGCAGAGACCCAGTACTTC,CSVGGVAETQYF,TRBJ2-5,-,-,TRBV29-1
TGTGCCAGCAGCTTCTCGGGGACAGGGGCTATCTATGGCTACACCTTC,CASSFSGTGAIYGYTF,TRBJ1-2,TRBD1,-,TRBV5-6
TGTGCCAGCAGAGACGATTCGGAAGGCCGCGCTGAAGCTTTCTTT,CASRDDSEGRAEAFF,TRBJ1-1,-,-,TRBV27
TGTGCCAGCAGTTTATTTTGGGGGAGCTCACCCCTCCACTTT,CASSLFWGSSPLHF,TRBJ1-6,-,once,TRBV27
TGCAGCGTCCCGGACAGGGCGACCTCCTATGGCTACACCTTC,CSVPDRATSYGYTF,TRBJ1-2,TRBD1,-,TRBV29-1
TGTGCCAGCAGCCAAGCACAGGGACCTAATTCACCCCTCCACTTT,CASSQAQGPNSPLHF,TRBJ1-6,-,-,TRBV14
TGTGCCAGCAGCTTATACCGTGTAGATACGCAGTATTTT,CASSLYRVDTQYF,TRBJ2-3,-,-,TRBV7-6
TGCGCCAGCAGCCAAGTGGGCACAGGGGGAACTAATGAAAAACTGTTTTTT,CASSQVGTGGTNEKLFF,TRBJ1-4,TRBD1,few,TRBV4-1
TGTGCCAGCAGTGAAGGCGGCGAGAACACTGAAGCTTTCTTT,CASSEGGENTEAFF,TRBJ1-1,-,-,TRBV2
TGTGCCAGCAGTTACGAGTCAGGGGGCTCACCCCTCCACTTT,CASSYESGGSPLHF,TRBJ1-6,TRBD1,-,TRBV6-5
TGTGCCAGCAGCGGACGGGGGAACACTGAAGCTTTCTTT,CASSGRGNTEAFF,TRBJ1-1,-,once,TRBV9
TGTGCCAGCAGCTTAGATTGGGGGAGCTCCTACAATGAGCAGTTCTTC,CASSLDWGSSYNEQFF,TRBJ2-1,-,-,TRBV7-9
TGTGCCAGCAGCCAAGGACAGGGACCAGATACGCAGTATTTT,CASSQGQGPDTQYF,TRBJ2-3,TRBD1,once,TRBV7-9